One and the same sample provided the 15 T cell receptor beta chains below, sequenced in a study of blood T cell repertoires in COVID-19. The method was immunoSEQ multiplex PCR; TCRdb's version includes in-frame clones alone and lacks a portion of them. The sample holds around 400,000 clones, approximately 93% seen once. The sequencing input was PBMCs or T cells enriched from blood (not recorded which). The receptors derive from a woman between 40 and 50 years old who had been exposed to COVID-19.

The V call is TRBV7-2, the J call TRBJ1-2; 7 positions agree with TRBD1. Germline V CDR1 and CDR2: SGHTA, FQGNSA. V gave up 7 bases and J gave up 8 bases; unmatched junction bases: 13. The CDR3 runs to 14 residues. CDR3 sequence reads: CASIDRQGSRGYTF. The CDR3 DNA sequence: TGTGCCAGCATCGACCGACAGGGATCAAGGGGCTACACCTTC.

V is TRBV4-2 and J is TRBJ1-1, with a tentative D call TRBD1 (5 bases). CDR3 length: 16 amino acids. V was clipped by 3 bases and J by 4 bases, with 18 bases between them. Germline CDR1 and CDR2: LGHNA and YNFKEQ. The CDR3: CASSQAGLSYGTEAFF. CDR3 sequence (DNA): TGTGCCAGCAGCCAGGCAGGGTTGTCTTACGGCACTGAAGCTTTCTTT.

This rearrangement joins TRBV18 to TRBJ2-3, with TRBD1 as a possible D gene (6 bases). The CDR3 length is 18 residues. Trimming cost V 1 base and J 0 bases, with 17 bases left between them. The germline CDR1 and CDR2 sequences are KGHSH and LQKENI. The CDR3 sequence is CASSPLRSAGESTDTQYF. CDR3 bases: TGTGCCAGCTCACCACTCAGGTCGGCAGGGGAAAGCACAGATACGCAGTATTTT.

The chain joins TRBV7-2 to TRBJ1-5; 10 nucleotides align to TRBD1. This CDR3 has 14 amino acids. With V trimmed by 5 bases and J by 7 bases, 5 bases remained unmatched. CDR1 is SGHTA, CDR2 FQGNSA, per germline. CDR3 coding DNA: TGTGCCAGCAGCATTCGACAGGGGGCCCAGCCCCAGCATTTT. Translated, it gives CASSIRQGAQPQHF.

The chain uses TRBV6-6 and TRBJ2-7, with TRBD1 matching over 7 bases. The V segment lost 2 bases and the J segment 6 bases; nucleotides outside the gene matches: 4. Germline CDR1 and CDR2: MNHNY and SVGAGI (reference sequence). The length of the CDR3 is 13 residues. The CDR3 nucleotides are TGTGCCAGCAGTTACATGTCAGGGGGCGAGCAGTACTTC. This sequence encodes CASSYMSGGEQYF.

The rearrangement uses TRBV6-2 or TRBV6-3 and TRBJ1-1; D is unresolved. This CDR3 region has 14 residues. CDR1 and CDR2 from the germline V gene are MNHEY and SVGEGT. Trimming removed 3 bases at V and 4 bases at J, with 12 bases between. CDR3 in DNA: TGTGCCAGCAGTTATGGCGGGAGGGTCACTGAAGCTTTCTTT. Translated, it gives CASSYGGRVTEAFF.

The DNA of the CDR3 is TGTGCCAGCAGCGCCCGCCCCGCGCTAGCTCGAGAGCAGTTCTTC. Its protein is CASSARPALAREQFF. The chain employs TRBV27 and TRBJ2-1; possible D gene TRBD2, 5 bases. Trimming removed 6 bases at V and 10 bases at J, with 22 bases between. Germline CDR1 and CDR2: MNHEY and SMNVEV (reference sequence). This CDR3 is built from 15 residues.

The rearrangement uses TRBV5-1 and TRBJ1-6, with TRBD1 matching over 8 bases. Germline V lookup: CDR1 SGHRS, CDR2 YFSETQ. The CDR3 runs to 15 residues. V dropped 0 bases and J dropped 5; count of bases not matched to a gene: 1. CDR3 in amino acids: CASSLEGQDNSPLHF. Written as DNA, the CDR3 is TGCGCCAGCAGCTTGGAGGGACAGGATAATTCACCCCTCCACTTT.

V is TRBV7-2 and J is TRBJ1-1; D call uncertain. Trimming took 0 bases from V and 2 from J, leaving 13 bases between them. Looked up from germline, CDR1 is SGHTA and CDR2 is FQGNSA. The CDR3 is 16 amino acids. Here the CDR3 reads CASSLARPGPNTEAFF. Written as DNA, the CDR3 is TGTGCCAGCAGCTTAGCGCGCCCAGGCCCAAACACTGAAGCTTTCTTT. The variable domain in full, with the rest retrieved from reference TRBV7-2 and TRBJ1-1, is GAGVSQSPSNKVTEKGKDVELRCDPISGHTALYWYRQSLGQGLEFLIYFQGNSAPDKSGLPSDRFSAERTGGSVSTLTIQRTQQEDSAVYLCASSLARPGPNTEAFFGQGTRLTVV.

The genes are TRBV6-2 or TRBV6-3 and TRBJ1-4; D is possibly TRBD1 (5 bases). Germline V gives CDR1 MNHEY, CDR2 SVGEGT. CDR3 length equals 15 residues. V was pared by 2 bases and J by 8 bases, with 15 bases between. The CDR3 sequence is CASSYPRQGGEKLFF. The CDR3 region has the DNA TGTGCCAGCAGTTACCCCCGCCAGGGTGGAGAAAAACTGTTTTTT.

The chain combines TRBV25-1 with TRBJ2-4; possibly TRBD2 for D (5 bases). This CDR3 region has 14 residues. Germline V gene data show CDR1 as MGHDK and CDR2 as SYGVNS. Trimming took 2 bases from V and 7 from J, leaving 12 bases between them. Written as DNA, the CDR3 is TGTGCCAGCAGTGAAGGAGGTTTCGGGAACATTCAGTACTTC. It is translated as CASSEGGFGNIQYF. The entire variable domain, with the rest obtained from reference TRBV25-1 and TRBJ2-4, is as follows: EADIYQTPRYLVIGTGKKITLECSQTMGHDKMYWYQQDPGMELHLIHYSYGVNSTEKGDLSSESTVSRIRTEHFPLTLESARPSHTSQYLCASSEGGFGNIQYFGAGTRLSVL.

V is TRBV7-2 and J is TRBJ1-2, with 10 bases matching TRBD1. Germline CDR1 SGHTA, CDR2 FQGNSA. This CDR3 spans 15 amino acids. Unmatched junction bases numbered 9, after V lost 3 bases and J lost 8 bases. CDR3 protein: CASSFDPGDRGGYTF. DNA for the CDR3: TGTGCCAGCAGCTTCGACCCCGGGGACAGGGGCGGCTACACCTTC.

The CDR3 sequence: CASRDRGPGANVLTF. In DNA, the CDR3 is TGTGCCAGCAGGGACAGGGGGCCTGGGGCCAACGTCCTGACTTTC. The chain uses TRBV27 and TRBJ2-6; TRBD1 aligns across 11 bases. The CDR3 runs 15 residues. The junction had 0 bases not matched to a gene; V was cut back by 6 bases and J by 2 bases. Germline V CDR1 and CDR2: MNHEY, SMNVEV (reference sequence).

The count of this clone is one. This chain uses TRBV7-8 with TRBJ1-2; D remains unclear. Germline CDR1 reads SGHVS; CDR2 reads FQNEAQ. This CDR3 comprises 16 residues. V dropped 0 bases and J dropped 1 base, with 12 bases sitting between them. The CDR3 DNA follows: TGTGCCAGCAGCTTAGCCCAACTTGGACTTAACTATGGCTACACCTTC. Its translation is CASSLAQLGLNYGYTF.

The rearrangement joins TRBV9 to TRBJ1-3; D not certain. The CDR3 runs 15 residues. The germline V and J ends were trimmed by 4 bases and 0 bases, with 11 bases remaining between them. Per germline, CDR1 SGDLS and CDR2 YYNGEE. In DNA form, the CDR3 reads TGTGCCAGCAGCTCCGCCGGGGACTCTGGAAACACCATATATTTT. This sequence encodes CASSSAGDSGNTIYF.